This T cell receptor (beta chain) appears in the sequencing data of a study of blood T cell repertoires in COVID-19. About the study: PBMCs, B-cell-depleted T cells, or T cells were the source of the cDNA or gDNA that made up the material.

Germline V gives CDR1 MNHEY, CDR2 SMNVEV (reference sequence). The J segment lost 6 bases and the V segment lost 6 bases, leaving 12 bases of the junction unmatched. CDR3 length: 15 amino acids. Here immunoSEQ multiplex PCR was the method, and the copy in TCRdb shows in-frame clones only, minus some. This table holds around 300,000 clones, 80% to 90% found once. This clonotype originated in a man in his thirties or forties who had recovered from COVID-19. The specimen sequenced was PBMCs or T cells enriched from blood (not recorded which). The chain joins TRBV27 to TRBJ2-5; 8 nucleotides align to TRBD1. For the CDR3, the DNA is TGTGCCAGCAGCCCCGGACAGGGAGAAAGACAGACCCAGTACTTC. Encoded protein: CASSPGQGERQTQYF.